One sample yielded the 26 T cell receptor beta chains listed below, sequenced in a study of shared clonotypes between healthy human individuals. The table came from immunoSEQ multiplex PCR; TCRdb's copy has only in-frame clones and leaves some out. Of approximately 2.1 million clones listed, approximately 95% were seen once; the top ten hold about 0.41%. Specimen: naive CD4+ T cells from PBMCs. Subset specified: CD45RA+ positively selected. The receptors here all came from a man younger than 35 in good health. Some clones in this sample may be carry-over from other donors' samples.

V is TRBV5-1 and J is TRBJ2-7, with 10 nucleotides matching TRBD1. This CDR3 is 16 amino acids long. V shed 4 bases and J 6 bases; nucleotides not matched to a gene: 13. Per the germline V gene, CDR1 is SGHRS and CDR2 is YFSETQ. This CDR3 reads CASSHNPGTGVGEQYF. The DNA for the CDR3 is TGCGCCAGCAGCCACAACCCCGGGACAGGGGTCGGCGAGCAGTACTTC. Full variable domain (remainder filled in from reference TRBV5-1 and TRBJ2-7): KAGVTQTPRYLIKTRGQQVTLSCSPISGHRSVSWYQQTPGQGLQFLFEYFSETQRNKGNFPGRFSGRQFSNSRSEMNVSTLELGDSALYLCASSHNPGTGVGEQYFGPGTRLTVT.

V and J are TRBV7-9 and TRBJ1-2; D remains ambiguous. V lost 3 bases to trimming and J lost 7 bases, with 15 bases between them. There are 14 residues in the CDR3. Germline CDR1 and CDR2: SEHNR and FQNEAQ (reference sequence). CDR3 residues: CASSFRSARAGYTF. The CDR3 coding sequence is TGTGCCAGCAGCTTCCGGAGCGCCCGAGCTGGCTACACCTTC.

The CDR3 sequence: CASSAHVKDPEQYF. As DNA, the CDR3 is TGTGCCAGCAGCGCCCATGTCAAGGATCCCGAGCAGTACTTC. This rearrangement joins TRBV7-9 to TRBJ2-7; D call uncertain. Germline lookup yields CDR1 SEHNR and CDR2 FQNEAQ (reference sequence). This CDR3 spans 14 amino acids. The V gene lost 5 bases and the J gene lost 6 bases, with 17 bases spanning the gap.

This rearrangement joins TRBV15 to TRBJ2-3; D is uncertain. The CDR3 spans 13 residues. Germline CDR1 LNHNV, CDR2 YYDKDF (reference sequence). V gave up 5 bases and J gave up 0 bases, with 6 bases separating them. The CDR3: CATSGDSTDTQYF. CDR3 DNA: TGTGCCACCAGCGGGGATAGCACAGATACGCAGTATTTT.

The CDR3 is CASSTNTFLGSHEQFF. For the CDR3, the DNA is TGTGCCAGCAGTACTAACACGTTCTTGGGTTCCCATGAGCAGTTCTTC. The rearrangement joins TRBV28 to TRBJ2-1; D is undetermined. Per germline, CDR1 MDHEN and CDR2 SYDVKM. The V gene lost 5 bases and the J gene lost 8 bases, with 22 bases spanning the gap. The CDR3 sequence is 16 residues long.

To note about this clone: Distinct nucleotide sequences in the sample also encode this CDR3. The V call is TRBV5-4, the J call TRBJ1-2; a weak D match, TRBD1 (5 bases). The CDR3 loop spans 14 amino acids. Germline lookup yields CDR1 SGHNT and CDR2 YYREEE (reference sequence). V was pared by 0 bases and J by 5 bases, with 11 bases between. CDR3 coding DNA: TGTGCCAGCAGCTTGGCGGGGGGGGTTTATGGCTACACCTTC. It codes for CASSLAGGVYGYTF. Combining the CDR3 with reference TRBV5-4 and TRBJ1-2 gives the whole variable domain ETGVTQSPTHLIKTRGQQVTLRCSSQSGHNTVSWYQQALGQGPQFIFQYYREEENGRGNFPPRFSGLQFPNYSSELNVNALELDDSALYLCASSLAGGVYGYTFGSGTRLTVV.

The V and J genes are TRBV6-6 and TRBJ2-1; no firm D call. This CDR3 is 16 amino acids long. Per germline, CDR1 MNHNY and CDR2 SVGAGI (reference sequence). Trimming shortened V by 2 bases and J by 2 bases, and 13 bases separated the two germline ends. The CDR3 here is CASSYVRAATYNEQFF. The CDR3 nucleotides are TGTGCCAGCAGTTACGTTAGGGCAGCCACCTACAATGAGCAGTTCTTC.

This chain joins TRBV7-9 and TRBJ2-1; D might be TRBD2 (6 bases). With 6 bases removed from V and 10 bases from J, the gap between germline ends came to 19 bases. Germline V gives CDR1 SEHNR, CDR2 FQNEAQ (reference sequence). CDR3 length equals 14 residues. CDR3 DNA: TGTGCCAGCAGTTCCCGGAGGCGGGACGGGGAGCAGTTCTTC. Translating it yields CASSSRRRDGEQFF.

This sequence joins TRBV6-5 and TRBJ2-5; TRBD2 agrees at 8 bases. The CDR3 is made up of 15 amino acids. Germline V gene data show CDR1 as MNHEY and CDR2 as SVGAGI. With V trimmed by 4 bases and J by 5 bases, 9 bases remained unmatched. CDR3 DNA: TGTGCCAGCAGTTTCCGGGGGGGCGAGGTGGAGACCCAGTACTTC. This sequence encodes CASSFRGGEVETQYF.

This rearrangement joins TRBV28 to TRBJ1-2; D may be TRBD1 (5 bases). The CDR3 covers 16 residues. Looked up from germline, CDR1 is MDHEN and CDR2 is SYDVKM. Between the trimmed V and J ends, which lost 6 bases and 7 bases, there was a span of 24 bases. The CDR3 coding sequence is TGTGCCAGCAGCTTGCCGGCAGAGGGGCCCCGGGGTGGCTACACCTTC. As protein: CASSLPAEGPRGGYTF.

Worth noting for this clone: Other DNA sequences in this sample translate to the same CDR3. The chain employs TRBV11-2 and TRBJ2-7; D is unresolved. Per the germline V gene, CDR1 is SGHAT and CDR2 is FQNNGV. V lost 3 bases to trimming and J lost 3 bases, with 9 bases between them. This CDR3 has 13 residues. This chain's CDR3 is CASSLGDHYEQYF. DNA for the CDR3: TGTGCCAGCAGCTTGGGCGATCACTACGAGCAGTACTTC.

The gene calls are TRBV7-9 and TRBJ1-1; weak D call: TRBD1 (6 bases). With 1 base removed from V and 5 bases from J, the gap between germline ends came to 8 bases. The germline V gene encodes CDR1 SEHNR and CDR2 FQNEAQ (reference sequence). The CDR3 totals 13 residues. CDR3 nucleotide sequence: TGTGCCAGCAGCTTAGACAGGGAAACTGAAGCTTTCTTT. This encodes CASSLDRETEAFF. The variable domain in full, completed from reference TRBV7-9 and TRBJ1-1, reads DTGVSQNPRHKITKRGQNVTFRCDPISEHNRLYWYRQTLGQGPEFLTYFQNEAQLEKSRLLSDRFSAERPKGSFSTLEIQRTEQGDSAMYLCASSLDRETEAFFGQGTRLTVV.

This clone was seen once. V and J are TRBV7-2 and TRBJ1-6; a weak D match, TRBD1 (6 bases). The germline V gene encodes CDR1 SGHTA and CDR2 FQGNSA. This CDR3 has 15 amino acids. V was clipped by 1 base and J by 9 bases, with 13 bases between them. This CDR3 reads CASSLEVGGSSPLHF. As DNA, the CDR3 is TGTGCCAGCAGCTTAGAAGTCGGGGGCAGTTCACCCCTCCACTTT.

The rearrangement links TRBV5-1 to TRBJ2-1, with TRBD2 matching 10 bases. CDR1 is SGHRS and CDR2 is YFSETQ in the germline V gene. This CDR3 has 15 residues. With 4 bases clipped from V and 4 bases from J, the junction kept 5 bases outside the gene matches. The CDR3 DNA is TGCGCCAGCAGCCCGTGGACTAGCGGTTACAATGAGCAGTTCTTC. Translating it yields CASSPWTSGYNEQFF.

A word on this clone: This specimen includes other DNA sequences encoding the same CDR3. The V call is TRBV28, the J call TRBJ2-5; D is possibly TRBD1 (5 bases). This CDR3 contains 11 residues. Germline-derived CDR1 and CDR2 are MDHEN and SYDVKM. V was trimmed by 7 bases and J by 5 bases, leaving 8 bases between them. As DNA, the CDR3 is TGTGCCAGCACTCCAGGGGAGACCCAGTACTTC. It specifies CASTPGETQYF.

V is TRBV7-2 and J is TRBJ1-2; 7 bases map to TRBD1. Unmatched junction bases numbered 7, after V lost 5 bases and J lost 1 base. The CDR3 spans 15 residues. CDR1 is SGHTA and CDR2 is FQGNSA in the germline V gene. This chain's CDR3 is CASSEPGQFNYGYTF. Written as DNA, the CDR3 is TGTGCCAGCAGCGAACCGGGACAGTTTAACTATGGCTACACCTTC.

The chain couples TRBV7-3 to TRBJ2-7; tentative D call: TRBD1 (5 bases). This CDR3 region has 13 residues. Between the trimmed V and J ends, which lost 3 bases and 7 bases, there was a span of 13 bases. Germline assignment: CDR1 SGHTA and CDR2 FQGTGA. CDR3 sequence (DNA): TGTGCCAGCAGCTTTCAACAGGACGGGGAGCAGTACTTC. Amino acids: CASSFQQDGEQYF.

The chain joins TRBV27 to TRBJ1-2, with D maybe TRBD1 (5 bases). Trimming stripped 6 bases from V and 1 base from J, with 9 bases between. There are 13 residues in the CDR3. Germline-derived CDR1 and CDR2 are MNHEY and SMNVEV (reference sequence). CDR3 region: CASSVDSNYGYTF. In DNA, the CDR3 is TGTGCCAGCAGCGTCGACAGTAACTATGGCTACACCTTC.

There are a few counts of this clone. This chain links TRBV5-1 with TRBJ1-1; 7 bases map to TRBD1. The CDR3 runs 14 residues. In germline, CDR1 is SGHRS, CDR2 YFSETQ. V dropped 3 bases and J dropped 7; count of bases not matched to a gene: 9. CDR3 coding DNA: TGCGCCAGCAGCTCGACAGGGTTTGAAGGTGAAGCTTTCTTT. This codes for CASSSTGFEGEAFF.

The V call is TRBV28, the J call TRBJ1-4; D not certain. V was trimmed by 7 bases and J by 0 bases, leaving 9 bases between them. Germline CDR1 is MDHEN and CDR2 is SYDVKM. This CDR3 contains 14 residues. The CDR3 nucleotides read TGTGCCAGCAAGACGGAAACAACTAATGAAAAACTGTTTTTT. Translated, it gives CASKTETTNEKLFF.

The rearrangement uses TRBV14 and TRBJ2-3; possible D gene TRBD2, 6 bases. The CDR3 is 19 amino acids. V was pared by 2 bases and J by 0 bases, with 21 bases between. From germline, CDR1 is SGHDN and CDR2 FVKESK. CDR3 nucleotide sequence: TGTGCCAGCAGCCAAAACCACCCTCCGGGACTCTCTAGCACAGATACGCAGTATTTT. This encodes CASSQNHPPGLSSTDTQYF.

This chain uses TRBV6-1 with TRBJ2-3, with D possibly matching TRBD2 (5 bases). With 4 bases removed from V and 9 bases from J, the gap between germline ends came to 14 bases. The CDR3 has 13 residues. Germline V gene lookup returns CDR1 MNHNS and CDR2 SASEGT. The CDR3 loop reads CASSGPGRRTQYF. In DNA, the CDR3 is TGTGCCAGCAGTGGCCCGGGGAGAAGAACGCAGTATTTT.

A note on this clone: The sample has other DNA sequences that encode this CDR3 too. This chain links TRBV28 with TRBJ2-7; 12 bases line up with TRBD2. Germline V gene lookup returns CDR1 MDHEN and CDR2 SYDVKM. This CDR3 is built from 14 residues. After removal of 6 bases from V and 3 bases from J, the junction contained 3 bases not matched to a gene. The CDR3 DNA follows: TGTGCCAGCAGCCTAGCGGGAGGGAACTACGAGCAGTACTTC. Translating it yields CASSLAGGNYEQYF.

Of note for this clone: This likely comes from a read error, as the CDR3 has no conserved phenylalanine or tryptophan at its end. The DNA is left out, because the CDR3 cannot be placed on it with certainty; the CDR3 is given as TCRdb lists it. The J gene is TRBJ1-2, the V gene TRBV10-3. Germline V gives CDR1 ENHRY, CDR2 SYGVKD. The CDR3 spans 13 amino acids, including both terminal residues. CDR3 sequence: CAISELGELNPYL.

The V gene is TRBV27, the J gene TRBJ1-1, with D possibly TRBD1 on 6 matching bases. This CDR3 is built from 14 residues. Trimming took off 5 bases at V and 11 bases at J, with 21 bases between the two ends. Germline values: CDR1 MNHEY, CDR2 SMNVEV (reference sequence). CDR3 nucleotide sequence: TGTGCCAGCAGTCTCTCTCGACAGTTCGGGGGCGCTTTCTTT. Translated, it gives CASSLSRQFGGAFF.

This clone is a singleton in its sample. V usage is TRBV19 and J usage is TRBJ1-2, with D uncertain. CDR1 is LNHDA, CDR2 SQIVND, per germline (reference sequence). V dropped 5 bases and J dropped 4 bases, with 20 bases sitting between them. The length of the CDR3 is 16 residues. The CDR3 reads CASSVLIREAGYGYTF. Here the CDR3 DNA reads TGTGCCAGTAGTGTCCTCATCCGGGAGGCTGGCTATGGCTACACCTTC.